This entry lists 5 T cell receptor beta chains sequenced from one sample in a study of blood T cell repertoires in COVID-19. The method was immunoSEQ multiplex PCR; TCRdb's version includes in-frame clones alone and lacks a portion of them. In the table there are 100,000 or so clones, approximately 84% of which are singletons. The sample comprised peripheral blood. The receptors derive from a woman aged 60-70 years with acute or convalescent COVID-19.

This clone was observed once. The chain couples TRBV7-6 to TRBJ2-2; no definite D call. The CDR3 spans 15 residues. Germline CDR1 is SGHVS and CDR2 is FNYEAQ. V was pared by 5 bases and J by 6 bases, with 16 bases between. In nucleotides, the CDR3 is TGTGCCAGCAGCCCAACCCCGAAAGCCTCCGGGGAGCTGTTTTTT. Protein: CASSPTPKASGELFF.

This clone was picked up a small number of times. V gene TRBV6-1 combines with J gene TRBJ1-2; D is possibly TRBD1 (6 bases). CDR3 length: 11 residues. Germline CDR1 MNHNS, CDR2 SASEGT. V lost 2 bases, J lost 8 bases, and 6 bases lay in between. CDR3 sequence reads: CASSERGGYTF. In nucleotides, the CDR3 is TGTGCCAGCAGTGAAAGGGGGGGCTACACCTTC.

The chain couples TRBV19 to TRBJ1-5; possibly TRBD1 for D (6 bases). Germline values: CDR1 LNHDA, CDR2 SQIVND (reference sequence). The CDR3 is made up of 13 amino acids. The V gene lost 4 bases and the J gene lost 7 bases, with 11 bases spanning the gap. In DNA form, the CDR3 reads TGTGCCAGTAGTAACGAAGACAGGCAGCCCCAGCATTTT. The encoded protein is CASSNEDRQPQHF.

The V call is TRBV2, the J call TRBJ1-5; a weak D match, TRBD1 (6 bases). CDR3 length: 15 residues. Germline V gene sequence: CDR1 SNHLY, CDR2 FYNNEI. V was pared by 2 bases and J by 4 bases, with 12 bases between. DNA of the CDR3: TGTGCCAGCAGTGAAAACAGGGTAGGGAATCAGCCCCAGCATTTT. Translated, it gives CASSENRVGNQPQHF.

This clone was picked up one time. This sequence joins TRBV9 and TRBJ1-5, with 7 bases aligning to TRBD1. Germline V lookup: CDR1 SGDLS, CDR2 YYNGEE. This CDR3 is 15 amino acids long. Germline trimming cut 0 bases from V and 6 bases from J; bases unmatched to any gene: 6. The DNA of the CDR3 is TGTGCCAGCAGCGTAGGCCAGGGGGAAAGTCAGCCCCAGCATTTT. This encodes CASSVGQGESQPQHF.